This T cell receptor beta chain was found in a study of blood T cell repertoires in COVID-19. Followed longitudinally, the Seattle patients had been enrolled during active infection. Some clones are missing from TCRdb's copy, which holds only in-frame ones; the method was immunoSEQ multiplex PCR. The profile shows 40,000 to 45,000 clones, 80% to 90% of them singletons. V dropped 6 bases and J dropped 2 bases, with 16 bases sitting between them. In germline, CDR1 is MNHEY, CDR2 SMNVEV (reference sequence). This CDR3 has 15 amino acids. This receptor was taken from a man between 40 and 49 years old with COVID-19, enrolled during active disease. This chain links TRBV27 with TRBJ1-2; D is unclear. The source material was peripheral blood. CDR3 sequence reads: CASSKGRGFNYGYTF. The CDR3 DNA sequence: TGTGCCAGCAGCAAGGGTCGGGGTTTCAACTATGGCTACACCTTC.